Each of the 15 T cell receptor beta chains below was sequenced from the same sample in a study of T cells in localized non-small cell lung cancer. TCRdb's copy holds only in-frame clones and misses some; the assay was immunoSEQ multiplex PCR. The sample lists 100,000 to 150,000 clones, around 92% occurring once. The source material was peripheral blood, sampled before any cancer treatment. The receptors derive from a female donor older than 55 with stage I lung adenocarcinoma.

The chain carries TRBV2 and TRBJ2-7, with 8 positions matching TRBD1. V shed 2 bases, J shed 5 bases, and the junction held 5 bases outside the gene matches. The CDR3 is 14 amino acids. The germline V gene has CDR1 SNHLY and CDR2 FYNNEI. The CDR3 loop is CASSELDREDEQYF. The CDR3, as DNA: TGTGCCAGCAGTGAATTGGACAGGGAGGACGAGCAGTACTTC.

The rearrangement links TRBV27 to TRBJ1-5; D possibly corresponds to TRBD1 (6 bases). Trimming took 5 bases from V and 2 from J, leaving 13 bases between them. The CDR3 spans 15 residues. CDR1 is MNHEY, CDR2 SMNVEV, per germline (reference sequence). The CDR3 sequence is CASSLEGGGNQPQHF. CDR3 nucleotide sequence: TGTGCCAGCAGTCTTGAGGGGGGAGGCAATCAGCCCCAGCATTTT.

This chain joins TRBV5-1 and TRBJ2-2; D uncertain. CDR3 length equals 14 residues. In germline, CDR1 is SGHRS, CDR2 YFSETQ. Trimming cost V 2 bases and J 7 bases, with 12 bases left between them. CDR3 nucleotide sequence: TGCGCCAGCAGCTTTGACCAGGCCTACGGGGAGCTGTTTTTT. Translating gives CASSFDQAYGELFF.

The rearrangement uses TRBV7-3 and TRBJ1-1; D remains unclear. Germline V gives CDR1 SGHTA, CDR2 FQGTGA. There are 13 residues in the CDR3. V lost 2 bases and J lost 7, with 11 bases in between. The CDR3 bases are TGTGCCAGCAGCTTAGCGGTGGTGGATGAAGCTTTCTTT. It yields the protein CASSLAVVDEAFF.

J is TRBJ2-1 and V is TRBV6-1, with D possibly TRBD2 on 5 matching bases. The CDR3 sequence is 14 residues long. Trimming stripped 3 bases from V and 10 bases from J, with 16 bases between. Per the germline V gene, CDR1 is MNHNS and CDR2 is SASEGT. The CDR3 DNA reads TGTGCCAGCAGTGAGGCGACTATCCGGGGAGAGCAGTTCTTC. It is translated as CASSEATIRGEQFF.

The V gene is TRBV5-4, the J gene TRBJ2-2; TRBD1 aligns across 8 bases. The CDR3 is 18 residues long. The germline V gene encodes CDR1 SGHNT and CDR2 YYREEE (reference sequence). V gave up 3 bases and J gave up 4 bases; unmatched junction bases: 14. CDR3 in amino acids: CASSSLTGAPLGTGELFF. In nucleotides, the CDR3 is TGTGCCAGCAGCTCATTGACAGGGGCCCCCCTGGGCACCGGGGAGCTGTTTTTT.

The chain combines TRBV7-9 with TRBJ1-4; no firm D call. The CDR3 extends over 14 amino acids. Germline V CDR1 and CDR2: SEHNR, FQNEAQ (reference sequence). With 5 bases removed from V and 3 bases from J, the gap between germline ends came to 10 bases. The CDR3 sequence is CASSASLPNEKLFF. Written as DNA, the CDR3 is TGTGCCAGCAGCGCCTCGTTGCCTAATGAAAAACTGTTTTTT.

This clone was observed a few times. The J gene is TRBJ2-2, the V gene TRBV2; D is unresolved. This CDR3 is built from 12 residues. The V gene's germline CDR1 is SNHLY and CDR2 FYNNEI. The V end lost 8 bases, the J end lost 3 bases, and 7 bases lay between the germline ends. DNA for the CDR3: TGTGCCAGCGCGTCGGACACCGGGGAGCTGTTTTTT. Protein: CASASDTGELFF.

The chain carries TRBV4-2 and TRBJ2-2; tentative D call: TRBD2 (6 bases). V shed 0 bases and J shed 4 bases, with 18 bases lying between them. This CDR3 has 18 amino acids. Germline V gene data show CDR1 as LGHNA and CDR2 as YNFKEQ. The DNA of the CDR3 is TGTGCCAGCAGCCAAGACCCCCCCGGGGAGGCCATCACCGGGGAGCTGTTTTTT. This codes for CASSQDPPGEAITGELFF.

Turning to this clone: The sample carries other DNA sequences with the same CDR3. The chain has TRBV11-1 and TRBJ1-1; perhaps TRBD1 as D (5 bases). The V end lost 0 bases, the J end lost 2 bases, and 7 bases lay between the germline ends. The CDR3 is made up of 14 amino acids. Germline V lookup: CDR1 SGHAT, CDR2 FQDESV (reference sequence). The CDR3 bases are TGTGCCAGCAGCTTAGCGGGGGGAAACACTGAAGCTTTCTTT. This translates into CASSLAGGNTEAFF.

J is TRBJ1-2 and V is TRBV30, with 8 bases lining up with TRBD1. V was clipped by 5 bases and J by 8 bases; unmatched bases: 10. Per germline, CDR1 GTSNPN and CDR2 SVGIG (reference sequence). The CDR3 has 13 amino acids. The CDR3 DNA reads as TGTGCCTGGGGAGGACAGGGAGAGGAAGGCTACACCTTC. Its protein is CAWGGQGEEGYTF.

This chain joins TRBV6-4 and TRBJ2-3, with TRBD1 matching over 10 bases. The ends lost 6 bases at V and 5 bases at J; junction bases unmatched: 8. The CDR3 covers 15 residues. The germline V gene has CDR1 MRHNA and CDR2 SNTAGT. This CDR3 is CASSMTGGAGDTQYF. The CDR3 region has the DNA TGTGCCAGCAGCATGACAGGGGGCGCGGGAGATACGCAGTATTTT.

The J gene is TRBJ1-2, the V gene TRBV4-1; no definite D call. Germline loops: CDR1 MGHRA, CDR2 YSYEKL. Trimming stripped 1 base from V and 0 bases from J, with 15 bases between. The CDR3 is made up of 17 amino acids. In DNA, the CDR3 is TGCGCCAGCAGCCAAGGGGTGGCTTCACCTGCTAACTATGGCTACACCTTC. Protein product: CASSQGVASPANYGYTF.

This clone was observed a few times. The V and J genes are TRBV2 and TRBJ1-1, with a tentative D call TRBD1 (6 bases). V lost 8 bases and J lost 10, with 20 bases in between. CDR3 length equals 13 residues. The germline CDR1 and CDR2 sequences are SNHLY and FYNNEI. CDR3 amino acids: CASVDTGRPVAFF. DNA for the CDR3: TGTGCCAGCGTGGATACAGGGAGACCCGTAGCTTTCTTT.

The V and J genes are TRBV10-3 and TRBJ1-2; D is undetermined. Between the trimmed V and J ends, which lost 0 bases and 2 bases, there was a span of 4 bases. The CDR3 runs 13 residues. Germline-derived CDR1 and CDR2 are ENHRY and SYGVKD. Here the CDR3 DNA reads TGTGCCATCAGTGAGTCCCGGAACTATGGCTACACCTTC. Translation gives CAISESRNYGYTF.